These 14 T cell receptor beta chains were sequenced from one sample in a study of blood T cell repertoires in COVID-19 (dated by TCRdb to about 2020). The receptor library was made with the immunoSEQ multiplex PCR assay. TCRdb took over this immuneACCESS table, retaining in-frame rearrangements with V and J assigned. Such tables are incomplete; in checked studies, under half of the missing clones stem from an unresolved V gene, and the remainder is unexplained. The sample table lists under 85,000 clones, approximately 90% of them with a count of one. Over 4% of the sample comes from the top ten. Sequencing used peripheral blood. All receptors come from a woman aged 80 or over with active or convalescent COVID-19.

The chain carries TRBV18 and TRBJ1-2; 10 nucleotides align to TRBD1. The CDR3 runs 15 residues. V lost 0 bases, J lost 5 bases, and 3 bases stayed unmatched. CDR1 and CDR2 (germline): KGHSH, LQKENI. CDR3: CASSPPGQGIYGYTF. CDR3 coding DNA: TGTGCCAGCTCACCACCGGGACAGGGGATTTATGGCTACACCTTC.

The V call is TRBV24-1, the J call TRBJ2-2; 9 bases are a match to TRBD1. Germline lookup yields CDR1 KGHDR and CDR2 SFDVKD. The CDR3 contains 16 residues. J lost 7 bases, V lost 6 bases, and 11 bases had no gene match. The CDR3 nucleotides read TGTGCCACCAGTAGCCGAGGGGACAGGGATCTCGGGGAGCTGTTTTTT. This translates into CATSSRGDRDLGELFF.

This rearrangement joins TRBV27 to TRBJ1-6; 10 bases line up with TRBD1. V shed 8 bases, J shed 7 bases, and the junction held 8 bases outside the gene matches. CDR1 MNHEY and CDR2 SMNVEV come from the germline V gene (reference sequence). The CDR3 contains 15 residues. CDR3 in amino acids: CASATGGPRNSPLHF. The CDR3 coding sequence is TGTGCCAGCGCGACAGGGGGCCCTCGGAATTCACCCCTCCACTTT.

V is TRBV10-3 and J is TRBJ2-5, with D maybe TRBD2 (6 bases). CDR1 and CDR2 (germline): ENHRY, SYGVKD. This CDR3 region has 14 residues. V lost 6 bases, J lost 2 bases, and 13 bases lay in between. The CDR3 nucleotides are TGTGCCATCAGGGACCAGCGGGTACAAGAGACCCAGTACTTC. Encoded protein: CAIRDQRVQETQYF.

The genes are TRBV27 and TRBJ1-1; 9 bases line up with TRBD1. Germline loops: CDR1 MNHEY, CDR2 SMNVEV (reference sequence). There are 13 residues in the CDR3. The ends lost 8 bases at V and 6 bases at J; junction bases unmatched: 7. CDR3 sequence (DNA): TGTGCCAGCGTAGGGACAGGGCTTGCTGAAGCTTTCTTT. Translated: CASVGTGLAEAFF.

The chain is built from TRBV7-2 and TRBJ2-5; 8 bases are a match to TRBD1. V trimming: 5 bases; J trimming: 5 bases; junction bases outside the gene matches: 10. This CDR3 spans 15 amino acids. CDR1 and CDR2 (germline): SGHTA, FQGNSA. CDR3 amino acids: CASSRHGQGRETQYF. For the CDR3, the DNA is TGTGCCAGCAGCCGGCACGGACAGGGACGGGAGACCCAGTACTTC.

This chain links TRBV5-1 with TRBJ2-7; 7 bases align to TRBD1. Germline trimming cut 1 base from V and 2 bases from J; bases unmatched to any gene: 6. The CDR3 is made up of 15 amino acids. Germline CDR1 reads SGHRS; CDR2 reads YFSETQ. CDR3 sequence reads: CASSLTGQATYEQYF. CDR3 nucleotides: TGCGCCAGCAGCTTGACAGGACAGGCAACCTACGAGCAGTACTTC.

The chain couples TRBV3-1 (or the pseudogene TRBV3-2) to TRBJ2-3; a possible D gene is TRBD2 (7 bases). The CDR3 runs 15 residues. V was cut by 2 bases and J by 1 base, with 10 bases left in between. Germline CDR1 and CDR2: LGHDT and YNNKEL (reference sequence). The CDR3 DNA reads as TGTGCCAGCAGCCAAAGAGGGGGGGGCACAGATACGCAGTATTTT. Translated, it gives CASSQRGGGTDTQYF.

V and J are TRBV28 and TRBJ2-6; D gene unclear. V lost 5 bases to trimming and J lost 2 bases, with 10 bases between them. The CDR3 consists of 15 residues. Germline V gene sequence: CDR1 MDHEN, CDR2 SYDVKM. CDR3 bases: TGTGCCAGCAGTACCGCTGGAGCTGGGGCCAACGTCCTGACTTTC. Its protein product is CASSTAGAGANVLTF.

This clone was recorded a few times. This chain joins TRBV7-9 and TRBJ2-5, with D tentatively TRBD2 (5 bases). The CDR3 totals 13 residues. With 5 bases removed from V and 5 bases from J, the gap between germline ends came to 12 bases. Germline lookup yields CDR1 SEHNR and CDR2 FQNEAQ (reference sequence). The CDR3 coding sequence is TGTGCCAGCAGCCCCAGAGGGCCCGAGACCCAGTACTTC. This sequence encodes CASSPRGPETQYF. The variable domain in full, with the rest retrieved from reference TRBV7-9 and TRBJ2-5, is DTGVSQNPRHKITKRGQNVTFRCDPISEHNRLYWYRQTLGQGPEFLTYFQNEAQLEKSRLLSDRFSAERPKGSFSTLEIQRTEQGDSAMYLCASSPRGPETQYFGPGTRLLVL.

This chain connects TRBV9 to TRBJ1-3, with 8 bases aligning to TRBD1. Germline V gives CDR1 SGDLS, CDR2 YYNGEE. J lost 11 bases, V lost 0 bases, and 7 bases had no gene match. The CDR3 covers 14 residues. CDR3 loop: CASSVDQGASAIYF. The DNA of the CDR3 is TGTGCCAGCAGCGTAGATCAGGGGGCAAGTGCCATATATTTT.

This chain joins TRBV6-2 or TRBV6-3 and TRBJ2-4; 12 bases are a match to TRBD2. Trimming took 5 bases from V and 3 from J; bases not matched to a gene: 8. The germline V gene encodes CDR1 MNHEY and CDR2 SVGEGT. This CDR3 contains 17 residues. In DNA form, the CDR3 reads TGTGCCAGCAGTACTAGCGGGAGGACCTTAGGCAAAAACATTCAGTACTTC. Amino acids: CASSTSGRTLGKNIQYF.

V usage is TRBV23-1 and J usage is TRBJ1-6; 10 bases match TRBD1. TRBV23-1 is an ORF, and what it does is uncertain. This CDR3 comprises 15 residues. The V gene end was trimmed by 6 bases and the J gene end by 9 bases; junction bases not matched to a gene: 8. This chain's CDR3 is CASSPGTGEGSPLHF. CDR3 coding DNA: TGCGCCAGCAGCCCTGGGACAGGGGAAGGTTCACCCCTCCACTTT.

The chain recombines TRBV5-8 with TRBJ2-3; TRBD1 might be the D (6 bases). The CDR3 runs 14 residues. V was trimmed by 2 bases and J by 1 base, leaving 8 bases between them. CDR1 is SGHTS, CDR2 YDEGEE, per germline. The CDR3, as DNA: TGTGCCAGCAGCTTTAGACAGGGCACAGATACGCAGTATTTT. It encodes CASSFRQGTDTQYF.